The next 10 T cell receptor beta chains were all read from a single sample in a study of regulatory T cells in long-lasting Graves disease. As to time point: newly diagnosed GD, antithyroid drugs for less than 3 months. PBMC RNA served as the TCR library source. CDR3 regions were amplified by Arm-PCR using iRepertoire HTBI primers to build TCR beta libraries. TCRdb fed the multiplex PCR reads into MiXCR, producing one record per CDR3 protein. Of more than 450,000 distinct CDR3 sequences in the sample, more than 10% were seen once. These same records also appear under a second study, on T cells in Graves' hyperthyroidism and ophthalmopathy.

Sequences were derived from peripheral blood mononuclear cells (PBMCs), sampled at new diagnosis, from a patient treated with antithyroid drugs. These receptors were collected from a woman in her thirties with Graves disease.

This clonotype was detected a few times. The rearrangement links TRBV9 to TRBJ2-7, with TRBD2 matching 7 bases. Germline V gene lookup returns CDR1 SGDLS and CDR2 YYNGEE. The CDR3 covers 14 residues. Germline trimming cut 4 bases from V and 5 bases from J; bases unmatched to any gene: 9. CDR3 region: CASSPQPGGHEQYF. As DNA, the CDR3 is TGTGCCAGCAGCCCGCAACCGGGAGGACACGAGCAGTACTTC.

This clonotype was recorded many times. This rearrangement joins TRBV28 to TRBJ2-1; maybe TRBD2 (6 bases). The CDR3 has 16 residues. CDR1 and CDR2 (germline): MDHEN, SYDVKM. The V end lost 7 bases, the J end lost 1 base, and 17 bases lay between the germline ends. For the CDR3, the DNA is TGTGCCAGCACTCAGACGGGGGTGAGATCCTACAATGAGCAGTTCTTC. This encodes CASTQTGVRSYNEQFF.

This rearrangement joins TRBV6-1 to TRBJ2-1, with D tentatively TRBD2 (6 bases). The CDR3 has 14 amino acids. Per germline, CDR1 MNHNS and CDR2 SASEGT. Trimming took 6 bases from V and 6 from J, leaving 15 bases between them. CDR3 coding DNA: TGTGCCAGCAGGCGGGGTTTAGGGTTCAATGAGCAGTTCTTC. This gives the protein CASRRGLGFNEQFF.

A few counts support this clonotype. This chain uses TRBV6-1 with TRBJ2-1, with a weak D call TRBD2 (6 bases). The CDR3 length is 13 residues. V dropped 6 bases and J dropped 8 bases, with 14 bases sitting between them. CDR1 MNHNS and CDR2 SASEGT come from the germline V gene. CDR3 residues: CASRPRGFHEQFF. Here the CDR3 DNA reads TGTGCCAGCAGGCCACGGGGGTTCCATGAGCAGTTCTTC.

This clonotype was seen repeatedly, ten times or more. The rearrangement links TRBV12-3 or TRBV12-4 to TRBJ1-1, with 7 positions matching TRBD1. Unmatched junction bases numbered 6, after V lost 5 bases and J lost 0 bases. The CDR3 length is 15 residues. This chain's CDR3 is CASSPGTVLNTEAFF. Here the CDR3 DNA reads TGTGCCAGCAGTCCCGGGACAGTTTTGAACACTGAAGCTTTCTTT.

The V and J genes are TRBV6-2 or TRBV6-3 and TRBJ2-1; D not certain. Germline V lookup: CDR1 MNHEY, CDR2 SVGEGT. V was clipped by 7 bases and J by 7 bases, with 11 bases between them. The CDR3 contains 12 residues. The DNA of the CDR3 is TGTGCCAGCAAGTATCAACGGAATGAGCAGTTCTTC. It codes for CASKYQRNEQFF.

This clonotype was observed a few times. The gene calls are TRBV28 and TRBJ2-1, with 7 bases that match TRBD1. Germline CDR1 reads MDHEN; CDR2 reads SYDVKM. V lost 5 bases and J lost 6; bases outside the gene matches: 1. The CDR3 totals 12 residues. The CDR3 loop is CASSGDSNEQFF. In nucleotides, the CDR3 is TGTGCCAGCAGTGGGGACAGCAATGAGCAGTTCTTC. The entire variable domain, with the rest obtained from reference TRBV28 and TRBJ2-1, is as follows: DVKVTQSSRYLVKRTGEKVFLECVQDMDHENMFWYRQDPGLGLRLIYFSYDVKMKEKGDIPEGYSVSREKKERFSLILESASTNQTSMYLCASSGDSNEQFFGPGTRLTVL.

Comment on this clonotype: A much larger clone lies one base from this, so it may be a read error. The gene calls are TRBV18 and TRBJ1-2; possible D gene TRBD1, 5 bases. The germline CDR1 and CDR2 sequences are KGHSH and LQKENI. This CDR3 is built from 13 residues. CDR3 in amino acids: CASSPAGTHGFTF. As DNA, the CDR3 is TGTGCCAGCTCACCGGCGGGGACGCATGGCTTCACCTTC.

This clonotype appeared many times. The chain employs TRBV18 and TRBJ2-7; 11 bases line up with TRBD2. This CDR3 spans 16 amino acids. Per germline, CDR1 KGHSH and CDR2 LQKENI. J lost 5 bases, V lost 0 bases, and 6 bases had no gene match. The CDR3 DNA reads TGTGCCAGCTCACCACCAATAGCGGGAGGGCAAAACGAGCAGTACTTC. Translating gives CASSPPIAGGQNEQYF. Looking up the rest from reference TRBV18 and TRBJ2-7 gives the full variable domain: NAGVMQNPRHLVRRRGQEARLRCSPMKGHSHVYWYRQLPEEGLKFMVYLQKENIIDESGMPKERFSAEFPKEGPSILRIQQVVRGDSAAYFCASSPPIAGGQNEQYFGPGTRLTVT.

The V and J genes are TRBV2 and TRBJ2-2, with a possible D match to TRBD1 (5 bases). Per germline, CDR1 SNHLY and CDR2 FYNNEI. V lost 7 bases and J lost 2, with 17 bases in between. The CDR3 is made up of 16 amino acids. Written as DNA, the CDR3 is TGTGCCAGCACCGAAGAACAGGTTTATAACACCGGGGAGCTGTTTTTT. Its translation: CASTEEQVYNTGELFF.